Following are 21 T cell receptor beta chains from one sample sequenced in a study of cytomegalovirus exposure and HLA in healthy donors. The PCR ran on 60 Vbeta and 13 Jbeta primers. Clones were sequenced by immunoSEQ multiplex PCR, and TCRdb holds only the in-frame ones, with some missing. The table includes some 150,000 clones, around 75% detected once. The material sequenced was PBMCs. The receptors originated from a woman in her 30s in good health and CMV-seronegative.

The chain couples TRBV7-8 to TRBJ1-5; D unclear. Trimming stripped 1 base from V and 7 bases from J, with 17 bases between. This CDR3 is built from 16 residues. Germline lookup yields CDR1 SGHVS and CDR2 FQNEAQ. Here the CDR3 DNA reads TGTGCCAGCAGCTTAGATCCCCTCAGGTTTCAGCAGCCCCAGCATTTT. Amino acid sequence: CASSLDPLRFQQPQHF.

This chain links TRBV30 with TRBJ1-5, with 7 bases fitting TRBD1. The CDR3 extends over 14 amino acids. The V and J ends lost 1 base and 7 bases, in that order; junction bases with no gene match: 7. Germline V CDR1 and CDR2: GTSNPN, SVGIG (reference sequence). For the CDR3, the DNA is TGTGCCTGGAGTGACGGGACAGTGACACAGCCCCAGCATTTT. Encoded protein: CAWSDGTVTQPQHF.

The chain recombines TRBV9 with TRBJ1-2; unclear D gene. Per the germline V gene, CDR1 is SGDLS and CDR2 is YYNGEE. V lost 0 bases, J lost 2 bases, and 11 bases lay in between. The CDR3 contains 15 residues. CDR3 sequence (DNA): TGTGCCAGCAGCGTAGGGAGGAGGGAAAACTATGGCTACACCTTC. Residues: CASSVGRRENYGYTF.

The CDR3 DNA reads as TGTGCCATCACCAATGACAGGGATGGAAACACCATATATTTT. Encoded protein: CAITNDRDGNTIYF. V and J are TRBV10-3 and TRBJ1-3; the match to TRBD1 covers 7 bases. The junction had 6 bases not matched to a gene; V was cut back by 7 bases and J by 3 bases. This CDR3 has 14 residues. CDR1 and CDR2 from the germline V gene are ENHRY and SYGVKD.

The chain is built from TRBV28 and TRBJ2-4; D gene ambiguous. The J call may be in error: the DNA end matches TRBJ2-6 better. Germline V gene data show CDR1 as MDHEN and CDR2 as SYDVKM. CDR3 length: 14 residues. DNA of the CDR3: TGTGCCAGCAGACTGTCCTCTGGGGCCAACGTCCTGACTTTC. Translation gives CASRLSSGANVLTF.

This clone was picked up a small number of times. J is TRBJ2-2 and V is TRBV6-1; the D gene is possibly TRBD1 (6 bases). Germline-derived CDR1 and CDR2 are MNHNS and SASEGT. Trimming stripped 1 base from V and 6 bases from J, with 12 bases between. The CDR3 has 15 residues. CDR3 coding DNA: TGTGCCAGCAGTGAAGGGGGGCTAGCCCCCGGGGAGCTGTTTTTT. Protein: CASSEGGLAPGELFF.

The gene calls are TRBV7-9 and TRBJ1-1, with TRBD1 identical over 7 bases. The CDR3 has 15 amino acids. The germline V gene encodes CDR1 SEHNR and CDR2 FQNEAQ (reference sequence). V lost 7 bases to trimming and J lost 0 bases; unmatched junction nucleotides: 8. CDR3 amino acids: CASITTGSMNTEAFF. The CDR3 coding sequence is TGTGCCAGCATCACGACAGGGAGCATGAACACTGAAGCTTTCTTT.

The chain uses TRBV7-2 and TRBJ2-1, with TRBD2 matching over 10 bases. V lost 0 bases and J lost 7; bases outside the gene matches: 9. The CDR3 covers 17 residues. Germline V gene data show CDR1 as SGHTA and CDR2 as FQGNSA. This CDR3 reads CASSLAVSGRATNEQFF. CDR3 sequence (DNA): TGTGCCAGCAGCTTAGCGGTAAGCGGGAGGGCTACGAATGAGCAGTTCTTC.

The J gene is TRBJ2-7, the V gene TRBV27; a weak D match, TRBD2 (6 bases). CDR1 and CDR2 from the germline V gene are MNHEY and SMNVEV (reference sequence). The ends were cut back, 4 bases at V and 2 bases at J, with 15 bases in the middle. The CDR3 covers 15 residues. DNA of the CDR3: TGTGCCAGCAGTTCTTTTGGGGGGTCGGCCTACGAGCAGTACTTC. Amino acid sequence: CASSSFGGSAYEQYF.

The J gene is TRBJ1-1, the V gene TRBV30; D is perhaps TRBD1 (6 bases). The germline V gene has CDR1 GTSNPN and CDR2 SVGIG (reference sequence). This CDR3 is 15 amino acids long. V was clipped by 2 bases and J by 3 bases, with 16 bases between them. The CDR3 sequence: CAWSSDRLRDTEAFF. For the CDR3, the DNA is TGTGCCTGGAGTTCCGACAGGTTGCGGGACACTGAAGCTTTCTTT.

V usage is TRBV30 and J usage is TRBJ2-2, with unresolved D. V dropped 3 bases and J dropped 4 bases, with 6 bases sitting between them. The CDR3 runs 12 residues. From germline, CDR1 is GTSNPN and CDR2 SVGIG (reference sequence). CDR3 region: CAWRRITGELFF. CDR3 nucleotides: TGTGCCTGGAGGAGGATCACCGGGGAGCTGTTTTTT. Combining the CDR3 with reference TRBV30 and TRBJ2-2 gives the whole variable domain SQTIHQWPATLVQPVGSPLSLECTVEGTSNPNLYWYRQAAGRGLQLLFYSVGIGQISSEVPQNLSASRPQDRQFILSSKKLLLSDSGFYLCAWRRITGELFFGEGSRLTVL.

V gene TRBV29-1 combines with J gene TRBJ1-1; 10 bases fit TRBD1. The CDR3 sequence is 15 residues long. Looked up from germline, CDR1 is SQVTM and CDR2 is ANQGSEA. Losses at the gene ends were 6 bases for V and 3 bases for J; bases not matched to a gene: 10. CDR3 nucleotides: TGCAGCGTGCTACCTGACAGGGGGCTAGACACTGAAGCTTTCTTT. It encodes CSVLPDRGLDTEAFF.

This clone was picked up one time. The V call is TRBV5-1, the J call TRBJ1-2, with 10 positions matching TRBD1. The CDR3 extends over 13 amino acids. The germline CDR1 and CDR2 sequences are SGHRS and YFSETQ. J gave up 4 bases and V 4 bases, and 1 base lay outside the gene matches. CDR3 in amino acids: CASSGQGGYGYTF. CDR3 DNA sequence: TGCGCCAGCAGCGGACAGGGGGGCTATGGCTACACCTTC.

CDR3 in amino acids: CASSYHGQVGEAFF. CDR3 bases: TGTGCCAGCAGTTACCACGGACAGGTGGGTGAAGCTTTCTTT. V and J are TRBV6-5 and TRBJ1-1; the match to TRBD1 covers 7 bases. Germline CDR1 and CDR2: MNHEY and SVGAGI. The CDR3 length is 14 residues. Unmatched junction bases numbered 7, after V lost 2 bases and J lost 7 bases.

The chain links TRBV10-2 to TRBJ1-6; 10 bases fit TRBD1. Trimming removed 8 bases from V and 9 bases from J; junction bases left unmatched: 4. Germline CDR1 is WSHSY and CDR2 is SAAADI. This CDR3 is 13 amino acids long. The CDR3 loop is CASGGQGSSPLHF. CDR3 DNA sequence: TGCGCCAGCGGGGGACAGGGGTCTTCACCCCTCCACTTT.

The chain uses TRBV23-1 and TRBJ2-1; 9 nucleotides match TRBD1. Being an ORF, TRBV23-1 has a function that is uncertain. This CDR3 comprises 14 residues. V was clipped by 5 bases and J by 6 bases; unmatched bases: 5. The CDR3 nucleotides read TGCGCCAGCAGTTCCGGGACAGGGCCCAATGAGCAGTTCTTC. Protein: CASSSGTGPNEQFF.

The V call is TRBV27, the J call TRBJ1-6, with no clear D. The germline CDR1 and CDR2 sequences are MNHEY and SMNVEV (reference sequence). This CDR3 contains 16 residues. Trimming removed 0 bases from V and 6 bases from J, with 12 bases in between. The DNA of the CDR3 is TGTGCCAGCAGTTTATCGTGGGCAAGGCGTAATTCACCCCTCCACTTT. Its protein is CASSLSWARRNSPLHF.

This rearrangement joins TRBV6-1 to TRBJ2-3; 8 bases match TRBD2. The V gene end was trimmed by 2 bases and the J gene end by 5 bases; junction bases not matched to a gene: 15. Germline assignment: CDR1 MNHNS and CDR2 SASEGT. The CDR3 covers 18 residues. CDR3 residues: CASSERREIGGAGDTQYF. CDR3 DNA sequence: TGTGCCAGCAGTGAAAGGCGGGAGATCGGGGGGGCAGGAGATACGCAGTATTTT.

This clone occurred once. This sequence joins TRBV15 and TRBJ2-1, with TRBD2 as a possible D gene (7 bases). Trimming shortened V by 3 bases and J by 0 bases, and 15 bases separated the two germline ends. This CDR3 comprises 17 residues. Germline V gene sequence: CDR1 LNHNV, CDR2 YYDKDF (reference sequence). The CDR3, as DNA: TGTGCCACCAGCAGGGGTAGGGGGGGAGGCTCCTACAATGAGCAGTTCTTC. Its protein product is CATSRGRGGGSYNEQFF.

CDR3 region: CASTSGGGTEAFF. The CDR3 bases are TGTGCCAGCACCTCCGGGGGTGGCACTGAAGCTTTCTTT. This chain joins TRBV28 and TRBJ1-1; D possibly corresponds to TRBD1 (5 bases). Germline V gives CDR1 MDHEN, CDR2 SYDVKM. The CDR3 loop spans 13 amino acids. The germline V and J ends were trimmed by 7 bases and 4 bases, with 13 bases remaining between them. Full variable domain (rest looked up from reference TRBV28 and TRBJ1-1): DVKVTQSSRYLVKRTGEKVFLECVQDMDHENMFWYRQDPGLGLRLIYFSYDVKMKEKGDIPEGYSVSREKKERFSLILESASTNQTSMYLCASTSGGGTEAFFGQGTRLTVV.

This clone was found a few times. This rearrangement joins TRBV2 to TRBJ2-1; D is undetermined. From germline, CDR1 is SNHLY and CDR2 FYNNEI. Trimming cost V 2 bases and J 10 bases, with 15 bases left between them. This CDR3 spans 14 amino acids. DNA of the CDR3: TGTGCCAGCAGTGAACAGTTCGGAGCCCCAGAGCAGTTCTTC. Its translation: CASSEQFGAPEQFF.